The following is a T cell receptor (beta chain) sequence with its context. This clonotype turned up a few times. The antigen this receptor binds is unknown. The record has no base qualities; no much larger clone is one base away. Via the germline V gene, CDR1 is MGHRA and CDR2 YSYEKL. The CDR3, cysteine through phenylalanine, is 14 amino acids long. Only the CDR3 region is kept as DNA, spanning 42 bases read in frame from base 1. The trim is 4 bases for V and 7 bases for J, with a gap of 16 bases between the germline ends. Only healthy Caucasian donors were included. Three pairs of female monozygotic twins, all aged about 18 to 30 years, made up the twin cohort. The RNA used for TCR libraries was isolated from peripheral blood mononuclear cells. This sample is drawn from a study of identical twins (dated by TCRdb to about 2016). Context from the whole study: To test whether fetal clonotypes persist, the study used deep sequencing on TCR alpha and beta repertoires from monozygotic twins, unrelated adults of various ages, and cord blood. Replicate twin experiments were performed at different times using different library preparation protocols to rule out contamination.

Libraries were made using 5' RACE. Instrument used: Illumina HiSeq 2000. A universal primer binding site was introduced by template switching, and a unique molecular identifier was present in the final cDNA, enabling accurate counting of TCR cDNA molecules. Specific primers in the conserved constant-segment region were used to synthesize first-strand cDNA for the TCR alpha and beta chains. Each cDNA library was double barcoded, with a SMART-Mk sample barcode plus Illumina barcodes, to control for contamination. TruSeq adapter sequences, together with Illumina sample barcodes, were added in two successive PCR steps. The TCR alpha and beta cDNA libraries were sequenced on the Illumina HiSeq platform using custom primers. From the authors' description of their analysis: MiGEC processed the raw reads to extract unique molecular identifiers, while MiXCR was used to determine the CDR3 positions. For each individual, recombination models were inferred using an EM algorithm with the repgenHMM and IGoR tools. Shared clonotypes were analyzed with the tcR package in R, and sharing was normalized by the product of cloneset sizes. Out-of-frame nonproductive sequences were analyzed to study raw recombination free of thymic and clonal selection effects. TCRdb took the public reads, trimmed them with fastp at Q25, ran MiXCR for clone calling and kept in-frame beta chains. Identical CDR3 protein sequences are pooled into one entry, listed with their most common genes and DNA. The V and J calls and clone size are TCRdb's, not the authors'. The sample table contains 690,000 or so distinct CDR3 sequences; only one count was recorded for 8.6% of them. Together, the top ten hold 0.98% of the sample.

What the research found in general, with its limitations: Conclusions relied on cross-sectional statistical analysis, since the same donors could not be followed over many years. In monozygotic twins, recombination models systematically underestimated out-of-frame TCR alpha sharing, but the models matched the sharing seen between unrelated individuals. The excess sharing between twins in beta out-of-frame sequences was weaker because fewer shared sequences reduced the signal-to-noise ratio. Invariant T cells such as MAIT and iNKT could partly confound zero-insertion analyses, though diverse VJ usage argued against this for most clonotypes. Abundant cord blood beta clonotypes carried fewer insertions; young adult naive repertoires showed a weaker similar trend, while memory repertoires showed none. Compared with coincidental sharing between unrelated individuals, an excess of low generation-probability sequences was observed among out-of-frame TCR alpha sequences shared between twins.

The same sample was also used in a study of yellow fever vaccine responses in identical twins. From that second study: According to the authors, the vaccine-induced T cell response in identical twins seemed to be partly convergent and partly specific to each individual. In identical twins, the study followed T cell clones that responded to the vaccine with precision.

The chain is encoded by TRBV4-1 joined to TRBJ1-1; TRBD1 is possibly the D segment (5 matching bases). Material: PBMCs. The sequence was collected from a woman between 18 and 30 years old in good health. The CDR3 protein: CASSRLSDSNEAFF. The DNA sequence is given as TGCGCCAGCAGCCGCCTAAGTGACAGCAATGAAGCTTTCTTT.